A selection of T cell receptor beta chains follows, all from one sample in a study of blood T cell repertoires in COVID-19. TCRdb keeps only in-frame clones here, not all; method: immunoSEQ multiplex PCR. The sample shows 45,000 to 65,000 clones, roughly four fifths of them seen only once. Sequenced material: peripheral blood. The receptors come from a woman older than 75 with COVID-19, enrolled during active disease. The CDR3 runs from the conserved cysteine through the conserved F or W. The D gene is left open where the match is weak. Only part of the rows carry a size: once, few, many, or a class if the clone is expanded.

j_call | v_call | d_call | clone_size | cdr3_aa | cdr3_nt
TRBJ2-5 | TRBV19 | - | - | CASSARVGLGETQYF | TGTGCCAGTAGTGCCAGGGTAGGGTTGGGAGAGACCCAGTACTTC
TRBJ2-3 | TRBV5-1 | TRBD2 | - | CASSFKAGVGTDTQYF | TGCGCCAGCAGCTTTAAAGCGGGAGTCGGTACAGATACGCAGTATTTT
TRBJ2-3 | TRBV27 | - | - | CASSLAGRHTDTQYF | TGTGCCAGCAGTTTAGCCGGCAGGCACACAGATACGCAGTATTTT
TRBJ2-7 | TRBV7-8 | TRBD2 | - | CASSLVGASGSAYEQYF | TGTGCCAGCAGCTTAGTTGGGGCTAGCGGGAGCGCCTACGAGCAGTACTTC
TRBJ2-3 | TRBV7-3 | - | - | CASSLTGQPLDTQYF | TGTGCCAGCAGCTTAACGGGGCAACCCTTAGATACGCAGTATTTT
TRBJ2-2 | TRBV7-9 | TRBD1 | few | CASSPATGITGELFF | TGTGCCAGCAGCCCAGCGACAGGGATCACCGGGGAGCTGTTTTTT
TRBJ1-2 | TRBV5-1 | - | - | CASSEDKNYGYTF | TGCGCCAGCAGCGAGGACAAGAACTATGGCTACACCTTC
TRBJ2-3 | TRBV24-1 | TRBD1 | - | CATSDPGQGTDTQYF | TGTGCCACCAGTGATCCGGGACAGGGAACAGATACGCAGTATTTT
TRBJ2-7 | TRBV11-2 | - | - | CASSPSSWRASYEQYF | TGTGCCAGCAGCCCATCTTCATGGCGGGCCTCCTACGAGCAGTACTTC
TRBJ1-5 | TRBV10-3 | TRBD1 | - | CAIKDHRSTGTNQPQHF | TGTGCCATCAAAGACCACCGATCGACAGGGACAAATCAGCCCCAGCATTTT
TRBJ2-5 | TRBV5-8 | - | - | CASSLAGAGKSQYF | TGTGCCAGCAGCTTGGCCGGAGCAGGGAAGTCCCAGTACTTC
TRBJ2-7 | TRBV19 | TRBD1 | many | CASSIDGTGGHEQYF | TGTGCCAGTAGTATAGACGGGACAGGGGGCCACGAGCAGTACTTC
TRBJ1-6 | TRBV4-1 | TRBD1 | - | CASSQGTGWNSPLHF | TGCGCCAGCAGCCAAGGGACAGGGTGGAATTCACCCCTCCACTTT
TRBJ1-1 | TRBV5-1 | TRBD1 | - | CASSRTSRGGADTEAFF | TGCGCCAGCAGCCGAACCTCACGAGGGGGCGCGGACACTGAAGCTTTCTTT
TRBJ2-7 | TRBV7-9 | - | - | CASSLDSGPRGSREQYF | TGTGCCAGCAGCTTAGACTCGGGACCACGGGGGTCGAGGGAGCAGTACTTC
TRBJ2-7 | TRBV7-2 | - | - | CASSLAGVWYEQYF | TGTGCCAGCAGCTTAGCGGGAGTATGGTACGAGCAGTACTTC
TRBJ1-5 | TRBV28 | - | once | CASSSPGQPQHF | TGTGCCAGCAGTTCCCCCGGTCAGCCCCAGCATTTT
TRBJ1-2 | TRBV30 | - | - | CAWSPLGAGGYTF | TGTGCCTGGAGTCCTCTGGGGGCCGGTGGCTACACCTTC
TRBJ2-1 | TRBV2 | TRBD2 | - | CASSGTSSYNEQFF | TGTGCCAGCAGTGGGACTAGCAGTTACAATGAGCAGTTCTTC
TRBJ2-7 | TRBV27 | - | - | CASSLTGLPTGEQYF | TGTGCCAGCAGCTTAACTGGGCTACCAACTGGCGAGCAGTACTTC
TRBJ2-7 | TRBV29-1 | - | - | CSVGASVASYEQYF | TGCAGCGTTGGGGCTTCGGTGGCCTCCTACGAGCAGTACTTC
TRBJ2-3 | TRBV30 | TRBD2 | - | CAWSVLGAGGSTDTQYF | TGTGCCTGGAGTGTACTGGGGGCGGGAGGGTCCACAGATACGCAGTATTTT
TRBJ1-4 | TRBV6-2/TRBV6-3 | TRBD1 | - | CASSYRGQGGEKLFF | TGTGCCAGCAGTTACCGTGGACAGGGAGGTGAAAAACTGTTTTTT
TRBJ2-1 | TRBV10-1 | - | - | CASSESVSGYSYNEQFF | TGCGCCAGCAGTGAGTCGGTTTCAGGATACTCCTACAATGAGCAGTTCTTC
TRBJ1-4 | TRBV7-2 | TRBD1 | - | CASSSTGLREKLFF | TGTGCCAGCAGCTCGACAGGGTTACGGGAAAAACTGTTTTTT
TRBJ2-3 | TRBV5-4 | TRBD2 | - | CASSLSSGSRLNTQYF | TGTGCCAGCAGCCTCTCTAGCGGGAGTCGGTTAAATACGCAGTATTTT
TRBJ2-1 | TRBV28 | TRBD2 | - | CASSLPPSGSSYNEQFF | TGTGCCAGCAGTTTACCCCCCAGCGGGAGCTCCTACAATGAGCAGTTCTTC
TRBJ1-2 | TRBV9 | - | - | CASSPGAGGRGNNYGYTF | TGTGCCAGCAGCCCCGGGGCGGGTGGCAGGGGCAATAACTATGGCTACACCTTC
TRBJ2-3 | TRBV24-1 | TRBD2 | - | CATSDPSGASPDTQYF | TGTGCCACCAGTGACCCTAGCGGAGCCAGCCCAGATACGCAGTATTTT
TRBJ2-7 | TRBV5-5 | TRBD1 | - | CASSIRDSDLLTEQYF | TGTGCCAGCAGCATCCGGGACAGCGATTTATTAACCGAGCAGTACTTC
TRBJ2-6 | TRBV7-3 | TRBD1 | - | CASRKTGDVGSSGANVLTF | TGTGCCAGCAGAAAGACAGGGGACGTCGGGTCCTCTGGGGCCAACGTCCTGACTTTC
TRBJ2-1 | TRBV24-1 | TRBD2 | - | CATSDAHPAGVSYNEQFF | TGTGCCACCAGTGATGCGCATCCGGCGGGAGTCTCCTACAATGAGCAGTTCTTC
TRBJ2-7 | TRBV7-3 | TRBD1 | - | CASSPRQGAEQYF | TGTGCCAGCAGCCCCCGGCAGGGGGCCGAGCAGTACTTC
TRBJ2-7 | TRBV5-8 | TRBD1 | - | CASSLRDRASNEQYF | TGTGCCAGCAGCTTGAGGGACAGGGCTAGCAACGAGCAGTACTTC